A selection of T cell receptor beta chains follows, all from one sample in a study of cytomegalovirus exposure and HLA in healthy donors. TCRdb keeps only in-frame clones here, not all; method: immunoSEQ multiplex PCR. The sample carries more than 80,000 clones, 64% recorded once. Material: PBMCs. Receptors were obtained from a man in his sixties in good health and CMV-seronegative. CDR3s include the opening cysteine and the closing phenylalanine or tryptophan. A D gene is named only where the DNA matches it firmly. A clone size is listed for some rows: how often the clone was seen (once, few, many), or a class if it is expanded.

TRBD2,TRBJ2-3,.,TRBV9,CASSVDLAGGTTDTQYF,TGTGCCAGCAGCGTAGATCTAGCGGGAGGGACCACAGATACGCAGTATTTT
.,TRBJ2-3,.,TRBV4-2,CASSREGVGFTDTQYF,TGTGCCAGCAGTCGCGAGGGAGTAGGGTTCACAGATACGCAGTATTTT
.,TRBJ1-1,.,TRBV6-5,CASSYGAEMNTEAFF,TGTGCCAGCAGTTACGGAGCAGAGATGAACACTGAAGCTTTCTTT
TRBD2,TRBJ2-3,.,TRBV11-2,CASSFTSGTPDTQYF,TGTGCCAGCAGCTTTACTAGCGGGACACCAGATACGCAGTATTTT
.,TRBJ2-5,few,TRBV5-4,CASSPLRVRDTWVETQYF,TGTGCCAGCAGCCCGTTAAGGGTCCGGGACACATGGGTGGAGACCCAGTACTTC
.,TRBJ2-7,.,TRBV6-5,CASSNTGVQYF,TGTGCCAGCAGTAACACGGGGGTGCAGTACTTC
TRBD2,TRBJ2-7,.,TRBV11-3,CASSLAGTSGFYEQYF,TGTGCCAGCAGCTTAGCTGGGACTAGCGGATTCTACGAGCAGTACTTC
.,TRBJ1-1,.,TRBV10-3,CAISDFGPEAFF,TGTGCCATCAGTGATTTTGGCCCTGAAGCTTTCTTT
.,TRBJ1-2,.,TRBV27,CASSFRGSSYGYTF,TGTGCCAGCAGTTTTAGGGGGAGTAGCTATGGCTACACCTTC
.,TRBJ2-3,.,TRBV30,CAWIGRRGPTDTQYF,TGTGCCTGGATCGGTCGGAGGGGCCCCACAGATACGCAGTATTTT
.,TRBJ1-1,.,TRBV30,CVGGKVGEAFF,TGTGTCGGCGGGAAGGTGGGTGAAGCTTTCTTT
TRBD1,TRBJ2-7,few,TRBV5-1,CASSLTGGREQYF,TGCGCCAGCAGCTTGACAGGGGGCAGGGAGCAGTACTTC
.,TRBJ1-2,once,TRBV5-1,CASSLDARGYGYTF,TGCGCCAGCAGCTTGGATGCCCGGGGCTATGGCTACACCTTC
.,TRBJ1-1,.,TRBV7-9,CASSLASGGDTEAFF,TGTGCCAGCAGCTTAGCGTCGGGGGGGGACACTGAAGCTTTCTTT
TRBD1,TRBJ2-3,.,TRBV27,CASRLGTGPGTDTQYF,TGTGCCAGCAGGTTAGGGACAGGCCCGGGCACAGATACGCAGTATTTT
.,TRBJ1-1,.,TRBV5-4,CASSPPGVLNTEAFF,TGTGCCAGCAGCCCTCCCGGGGTACTGAACACTGAAGCTTTCTTT
.,TRBJ2-1,.,TRBV4-2,CASSQDSTRAPYNEQFF,TGTGCCAGCAGCCAAGATTCGACTAGAGCACCATACAATGAGCAGTTCTTC
.,TRBJ2-3,.,TRBV21-1,CASSKASGRWPSASTDTQYF,TGTGCCAGCAGCAAAGCTAGCGGGAGGTGGCCGTCCGCTAGCACAGATACGCAGTATTTT
TRBD1,TRBJ2-4,.,TRBV7-9,CSSSSPPGTGGSDIQYF,TGTTCCAGCAGCTCGCCCCCCGGGACAGGGGGCAGTGACATTCAGTACTTC
TRBD1,TRBJ2-7,few,TRBV7-3,CASSPAGTGFEQYF,TGTGCCAGCAGCCCCGCGGGGACAGGGTTCGAGCAGTACTTC
TRBD1,TRBJ2-7,.,TRBV4-1,CASSARSTGAYDYEQYF,TGCGCCAGCAGCGCTCGATCGACAGGGGCCTACGACTACGAGCAGTACTTC
.,TRBJ1-1,.,TRBV28,CASSREGGYTEAFF,TGTGCCAGCAGCAGGGAGGGGGGGTACACTGAAGCTTTCTTT
TRBD1,TRBJ2-5,few,TRBV2,CASRGTGTSQYF,TGTGCCAGCAGAGGGACAGGAACGAGTCAGTACTTC
.,TRBJ1-1,few,TRBV11-2,CASSLVGQNTEAFF,TGTGCCAGCAGCTTAGTGGGACAGAACACTGAAGCTTTCTTT
.,TRBJ1-1,.,TRBV7-6,CASSLTGSTNTEAFF,TGTGCCAGCAGCCTCACAGGGAGTACGAACACTGAAGCTTTCTTT
.,TRBJ1-2,.,TRBV2,CASRPQGPEGYTF,TGTGCCAGCAGACCACAGGGTCCGGAAGGCTACACCTTC
TRBD2,TRBJ2-7,.,TRBV5-1,CASSKGTSGYSYEQYF,TGCGCCAGCAGCAAAGGGACTAGCGGGTACTCCTACGAGCAGTACTTC
.,TRBJ2-7,.,TRBV10-2,CASSGDTTYEQYF,TGCGCCAGCAGTGGGGACACGACCTACGAGCAGTACTTC
.,TRBJ1-5,.,TRBV7-6,CASSLTSVGADNQPQHF,TGTGCCAGCAGCTTAACATCTGTAGGGGCAGACAATCAGCCCCAGCATTTT
.,TRBJ1-2,.,TRBV9,CASTTDPSPQDGYTF,TGTGCCAGCACCACGGATCCTTCCCCACAGGATGGCTACACCTTC
.,TRBJ2-1,.,TRBV6-5,CASSYPSAGNEQFF,TGTGCCAGCAGTTACCCCAGCGCGGGCAATGAGCAGTTCTTC
.,TRBJ1-2,few,TRBV10-3,CAAGPGDGYGYTF,TGTGCCGCCGGCCCGGGGGATGGCTATGGCTACACCTTC
.,TRBJ1-5,.,TRBV28,CASSLFQGGAGGNQPQHF,TGTGCCAGCAGTTTATTCCAGGGCGGGGCGGGGGGCAATCAGCCCCAGCATTTT
TRBD1,TRBJ2-7,.,TRBV11-2,CASSSDRVSYEQYF,TGTGCCAGCAGCTCGGACAGGGTATCCTACGAGCAGTACTTC
TRBD1,TRBJ2-5,.,TRBV29-1,CSVKIGQGTETQYF,TGCAGCGTCAAAATCGGACAGGGGACGGAGACCCAGTACTTC
.,TRBJ2-5,.,TRBV6-5,CASTGVDQETQYF,TGTGCCAGCACCGGGGTAGACCAAGAGACCCAGTACTTC
.,TRBJ1-1,few,TRBV6-4,CASSHRENTEAFF,TGTGCCAGCAGCCACAGAGAGAACACTGAAGCTTTCTTT
TRBD1,TRBJ2-5,few,TRBV25-1,CASSQEGPQGAVETQYF,TGTGCCAGCAGCCAAGAAGGGCCCCAGGGGGCGGTGGAGACCCAGTACTTC
.,TRBJ2-1,.,TRBV6-1,CASSEYSGISSYNEQFF,TGTGCCAGCAGTGAATATTCAGGGATAAGCTCCTACAATGAGCAGTTCTTC
.,TRBJ1-4,few,TRBV5-4,CASKPYSGEKLFF,TGTGCCAGTAAACCTTACAGCGGTGAAAAACTGTTTTTT
.,TRBJ2-7,.,TRBV29-1,CSVVSGDYEQYF,TGCAGCGTTGTATCAGGGGACTACGAGCAGTACTTC
.,TRBJ2-1,once,TRBV11-3,CASSSLREQFF,TGTGCCAGCAGCTCCCTCAGGGAGCAGTTCTTC
TRBD2,TRBJ2-7,.,TRBV7-6,CASSPLAGITYEQYF,TGTGCCAGCAGCCCGCTAGCGGGAATCACCTACGAGCAGTACTTC
.,TRBJ1-2,.,TRBV5-1,CASSLGGKTEYGYTF,TGCGCCAGCAGCTTGGGAGGGAAAACAGAATATGGCTACACCTTC
TRBD2,TRBJ2-1,.,TRBV7-6,CASSPSGGGVYNEQFF,TGTGCCAGCAGCCCTTCTGGCGGGGGGGTCTACAATGAGCAGTTCTTC